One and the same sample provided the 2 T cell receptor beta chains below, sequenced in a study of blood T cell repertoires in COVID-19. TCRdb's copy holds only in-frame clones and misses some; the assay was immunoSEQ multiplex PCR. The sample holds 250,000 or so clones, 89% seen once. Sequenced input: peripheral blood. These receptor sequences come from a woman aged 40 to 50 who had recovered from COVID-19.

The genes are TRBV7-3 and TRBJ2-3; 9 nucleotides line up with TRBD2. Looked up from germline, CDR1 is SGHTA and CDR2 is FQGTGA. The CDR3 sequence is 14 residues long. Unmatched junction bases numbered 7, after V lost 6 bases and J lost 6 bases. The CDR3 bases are TGTGCCAGCAGTACTAGCGGGCCAGTTGATACGCAGTATTTT. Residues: CASSTSGPVDTQYF.

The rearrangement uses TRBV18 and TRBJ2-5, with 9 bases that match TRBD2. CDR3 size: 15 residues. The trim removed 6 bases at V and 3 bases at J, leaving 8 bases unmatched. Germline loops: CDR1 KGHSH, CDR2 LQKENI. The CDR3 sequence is CASSPAGTSKETQYF. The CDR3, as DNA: TGTGCCAGCTCGCCAGCCGGGACTAGCAAAGAGACCCAGTACTTC.